The 29 T cell receptor beta chains below come from one sample, sequenced in a study of cytomegalovirus exposure and HLA in healthy donors. PCR amplification relied on 60 Vbeta primers (plus 13 Jbeta primers). The data were produced by immunoSEQ multiplex PCR, yet TCRdb's version contains in-frame clones alone and is incomplete. The sample consists of 95,000 to 150,000 clones, around 85% of them appearing once. The specimen sequenced was PBMCs. All receptors come from a man in his thirties or forties in good health and CMV-seronegative.

The DNA for the CDR3 is TGTGCCAGCAGCTTTGGCCGTTGGGCGAACACTGAAGCTTTCTTT. Translation gives CASSFGRWANTEAFF. The rearrangement links TRBV7-9 to TRBJ1-1; D gene uncertain. CDR1 SEHNR and CDR2 FQNEAQ come from the germline V gene (reference sequence). Trimming cost V 3 bases and J 1 base, with 12 bases left between them. This CDR3 comprises 15 residues.

This clone was counted a few times. The chain combines TRBV9 with TRBJ2-1; possible D gene TRBD2, 5 bases. The germline CDR1 and CDR2 sequences are SGDLS and YYNGEE. V shed 0 bases and J shed 3 bases, with 10 bases lying between them. CDR3 size: 15 residues. In nucleotides, the CDR3 is TGTGCCAGCAGCGTAGGAGGGAAAAGCTACAATGAGCAGTTCTTC. Its translation is CASSVGGKSYNEQFF.

This clone was observed a few times. The gene calls are TRBV6-6 and TRBJ1-1; 10 bases are shared with TRBD1. After removal of 5 bases from V and 3 bases from J, the junction contained 3 bases not matched to a gene. CDR1 MNHNY and CDR2 SVGAGI come from the germline V gene (reference sequence). The CDR3 loop spans 14 amino acids. DNA for the CDR3: TGTGCCAGCAGTGACAGGGGGCCCGACACTGAAGCTTTCTTT. This codes for CASSDRGPDTEAFF.

The V gene is TRBV9, the J gene TRBJ2-1; tentative D call: TRBD2 (6 bases). Germline lookup yields CDR1 SGDLS and CDR2 YYNGEE. V lost 4 bases and J lost 0, with 11 bases in between. The CDR3 sequence is 15 residues long. This chain's CDR3 is CASSTRGSSYNEQFF. The CDR3 DNA reads TGTGCCAGCAGCACCCGGGGGAGCTCCTACAATGAGCAGTTCTTC.

The chain is built from TRBV5-1 and TRBJ1-6; tentative D call: TRBD1 (6 bases). The CDR3 extends over 19 amino acids. Trimming left V 0 bases short and J 2 bases short, with 18 bases between. Germline loops: CDR1 SGHRS, CDR2 YFSETQ. The CDR3 loop is CASSLEGQGKTTYNSPLHF. DNA for the CDR3: TGCGCCAGCAGCTTGGAAGGGCAGGGGAAGACAACCTATAATTCACCCCTCCACTTT.

This chain links TRBV6-5 with TRBJ1-2; the D is unclear. V gave up 5 bases and J gave up 2 bases, with 15 bases separating them. CDR3 size: 15 residues. Germline CDR1 is MNHEY and CDR2 is SVGAGI. The CDR3 nucleotides are TGTGCCAGCAGTAACCCCGACGGGAGAAACTATGGCTACACCTTC. Translation gives CASSNPDGRNYGYTF.

Points on this clone: One end of the junction fails to match germline, which may point to a read error. The chain recombines TRBV2 with TRBJ2-7, with D unclear. The length of the CDR3 is 10 residues. Germline lookup yields CDR1 SNHLY and CDR2 FYNNEI. The CDR3 region has the DNA TGTGCCAGCAGTGAGCAAAAGGAGATCTTC. This codes for CASSEQKEIF.

There are a few counts of this clone. This chain links TRBV9 with TRBJ2-3, with D possibly matching TRBD2 (7 bases). The V gene's germline CDR1 is SGDLS and CDR2 YYNGEE. The CDR3 covers 15 residues. Trimming shortened V by 5 bases and J by 0 bases, and 13 bases separated the two germline ends. This chain's CDR3 is CASSKGGASTDTQYF. In DNA form, the CDR3 reads TGTGCCAGCAGTAAAGGGGGGGCTAGCACAGATACGCAGTATTTT.

CDR3 bases: TGCGCCAGCAGCCAAGATGGGGGCCCTTATTCACCCCTCCACTTT. This encodes CASSQDGGPYSPLHF. The chain combines TRBV4-3 with TRBJ1-6; maybe TRBD1 (6 bases). Germline CDR1 LGHNA, CDR2 YSLEER. CDR3 size: 15 residues. Trimming left V 0 bases short and J 8 bases short, with 11 bases between.

The CDR3 here is CASVRDREPNQPQHF. The DNA for the CDR3 is TGTGCCAGCGTCCGGGACAGGGAGCCGAATCAGCCCCAGCATTTT. The chain joins TRBV2 to TRBJ1-5, with 9 bases lining up with TRBD1. Trimming at V came to 8 bases and at J to 4 bases, leaving 9 bases not matched to a gene. The germline CDR1 and CDR2 sequences are SNHLY and FYNNEI. This CDR3 has 15 residues.

V gene TRBV5-5 combines with J gene TRBJ2-5, with TRBD2 matching over 7 bases. Germline trimming cut 3 bases from V and 4 bases from J; bases unmatched to any gene: 12. The germline CDR1 and CDR2 sequences are SGHKS and YYEKEE (reference sequence). The CDR3 is made up of 16 amino acids. In DNA form, the CDR3 reads TGTGCCAGCAGCTACGGACCTAGCGGTGAGGCAGAGACCCAGTACTTC. Protein: CASSYGPSGEAETQYF.

This clone appeared once. V usage is TRBV6-5 and J usage is TRBJ1-1, with 8 nucleotides matching TRBD1. CDR1 is MNHEY and CDR2 is SVGAGI in the germline V gene. This CDR3 spans 16 amino acids. V dropped 1 base and J dropped 5; count of bases not matched to a gene: 9. The CDR3 sequence: CASSYYSGQGITEAFF. Written as DNA, the CDR3 is TGTGCCAGCAGTTACTATTCCGGACAGGGTATAACTGAAGCTTTCTTT.

The chain carries TRBV25-1 and TRBJ2-1, with TRBD2 matching 10 bases. CDR1 MGHDK and CDR2 SYGVNS come from the germline V gene. V lost 4 bases to trimming and J lost 6 bases; unmatched junction nucleotides: 6. The CDR3 loop spans 15 amino acids. In DNA form, the CDR3 reads TGTGCCAGCAGTGCACTAGCGGGGCTGTTCAATGAGCAGTTCTTC. Translation: CASSALAGLFNEQFF. Full variable domain (remainder filled in from reference TRBV25-1 and TRBJ2-1): EADIYQTPRYLVIGTGKKITLECSQTMGHDKMYWYQQDPGMELHLIHYSYGVNSTEKGDLSSESTVSRIRTEHFPLTLESARPSHTSQYLCASSALAGLFNEQFFGPGTRLTVL.

J is TRBJ2-1 and V is TRBV27; D is possibly TRBD1 (5 bases). This CDR3 has 14 amino acids. Trimming removed 2 bases from V and 3 bases from J, with 8 bases in between. Germline CDR1 MNHEY, CDR2 SMNVEV (reference sequence). The CDR3 loop is CASSLGRGYNEQFF. The CDR3, as DNA: TGTGCCAGCAGTTTAGGAAGGGGCTACAATGAGCAGTTCTTC.

This clone has a single count. The chain combines TRBV5-1 with TRBJ1-2, with 7 bases lining up with TRBD1. Trimming removed 4 bases from V and 1 base from J; junction bases left unmatched: 10. CDR1 is SGHRS and CDR2 is YFSETQ in the germline V gene. This CDR3 is 16 amino acids long. CDR3 in amino acids: CASSTLGGGLNYGYTF. As DNA, the CDR3 is TGCGCCAGCAGCACGTTAGGAGGGGGCCTTAACTATGGCTACACCTTC.

The rearrangement uses TRBV5-6 and TRBJ1-3, with TRBD1 matching 9 bases. The germline CDR1 and CDR2 sequences are SGHDT and YYEEEE. The J segment lost 10 bases and the V segment lost 5 bases, leaving 4 bases of the junction unmatched. The length of the CDR3 is 12 residues. CDR3 bases: TGTGCCAGCAGTCGGGACAGGGAAACCATATATTTT. Translating gives CASSRDRETIYF.

The chain is built from TRBV13 and TRBJ2-1; 8 bases align to TRBD1. Losses at the gene ends were 5 bases for V and 5 bases for J; bases not matched to a gene: 2. Germline lookup yields CDR1 PRHDT and CDR2 FYEKMQ (reference sequence). The CDR3 totals 13 residues. The DNA for the CDR3 is TGTGCCAGCAGCACGGACAGGGACAATGAGCAGTTCTTC. Amino acids: CASSTDRDNEQFF.

The rearrangement joins TRBV14 to TRBJ1-3; D is uncertain. The CDR3 has 16 amino acids. V was pared by 0 bases and J by 3 bases, with 12 bases between. Germline assignment: CDR1 SGHDN and CDR2 FVKESK. The CDR3 spells CASSQETVVGGNTIYF. CDR3 nucleotide sequence: TGTGCCAGCAGCCAAGAAACGGTGGTCGGTGGAAACACCATATATTTT.

The chain carries TRBV19 and TRBJ1-2; D call uncertain. The CDR3 covers 11 residues. Per the germline V gene, CDR1 is LNHDA and CDR2 is SQIVND (reference sequence). V was trimmed by 4 bases and J by 7 bases, leaving 7 bases between them. The CDR3 loop is CASSTAGGYTF. The CDR3 coding sequence is TGTGCCAGTAGTACCGCCGGTGGCTACACCTTC.

The chain links TRBV28 to TRBJ1-2; D perhaps matches TRBD1 (5 bases). Germline V gene sequence: CDR1 MDHEN, CDR2 SYDVKM. There are 12 residues in the CDR3. V was clipped by 6 bases and J by 12 bases, with 17 bases between them. CDR3 nucleotide sequence: TGTGCCAGCAGCCATGGGGGGGGTGAGCACACCTTC. Its protein is CASSHGGGEHTF.

The rearrangement joins TRBV29-1 to TRBJ2-5, with 16 bases aligning to TRBD2. The CDR3 covers 18 residues. V lost 2 bases and J lost 1; bases outside the gene matches: 7. CDR1 and CDR2 (germline): SQVTM, ANQGSEA. CDR3 in amino acids: CSVEMGTSGGGIQETQYF. CDR3 nucleotides: TGCAGCGTTGAAATGGGGACTAGCGGGGGGGGTATCCAAGAGACCCAGTACTTC.

As concerns this clone: Sequence at one end of the junction differs from germline and may be a read error. This chain links TRBV28 with TRBJ2-6; 7 positions agree with TRBD2. The CDR3 is 19 residues long. The germline CDR1 and CDR2 sequences are MDHEN and SYDVKM. In DNA form, the CDR3 reads TGTGCCAGCAGTTCCCCTTGGGGGGGGAGATGGGCTGGGGCCAACGGCCTGACTTTC. Translating gives CASSSPWGGRWAGANGLTF.

The chain has TRBV29-1 and TRBJ2-2, with D possibly being TRBD1 (6 bases). The V and J ends lost 7 bases and 1 base respectively, with 16 bases between them. Germline CDR1 and CDR2: SQVTM and ANQGSEA. This CDR3 contains 15 residues. The CDR3 protein is CSARGGPLNTGELFF. The CDR3 nucleotides are TGCAGCGCCAGAGGGGGACCCTTGAACACCGGGGAGCTGTTTTTT.

This chain links TRBV5-1 with TRBJ1-4, with 10 bases identical to TRBD1. V was pared by 9 bases and J by 0 bases, with 5 bases of the junction left unmatched. The CDR3 has 15 residues. In germline, CDR1 is SGHRS, CDR2 YFSETQ. CDR3 in DNA: TGCGCCACCGGGACAGGGGATGCAACTAATGAAAAACTGTTTTTT. Its translation: CATGTGDATNEKLFF.

CDR3: CASSLGLGQGPQETQYF. DNA of the CDR3: TGCGCCAGCAGCTTGGGGCTAGGACAGGGCCCTCAAGAGACCCAGTACTTC. The chain joins TRBV5-1 to TRBJ2-5; 8 bases line up with TRBD1. With 0 bases clipped from V and 2 bases from J, the junction kept 9 bases outside the gene matches. Looked up from germline, CDR1 is SGHRS and CDR2 is YFSETQ. The CDR3 totals 17 residues.

The chain couples TRBV7-6 to TRBJ2-5; maybe TRBD1 (5 bases). The closer fit of TRBJ2-7 to the DNA end suggests the J call may be wrong. The CDR3 has 13 amino acids. Germline values: CDR1 SGHVS, CDR2 FNYEAQ. For the CDR3, the DNA is TGTGCCAGCAGCTTAGACCTAGGGGTCGAGCAGTACTTC. Residues: CASSLDLGVEQYF.

V usage is TRBV2 and J usage is TRBJ2-1; TRBD1 might be the D (5 bases). Between the trimmed V and J ends, which lost 3 bases and 4 bases, there was a span of 16 bases. The CDR3 is 16 residues long. Germline lookup yields CDR1 SNHLY and CDR2 FYNNEI. For the CDR3, the DNA is TGTGCCAGCAGTGACCAGGGCCGTTCTTCATACAATGAGCAGTTCTTC. Its translation is CASSDQGRSSYNEQFF.

In the case of this clone: The junction departs from the called germline gene at one end, perhaps through a read error. This chain joins TRBV28 and TRBJ2-7; TRBD2 might be the D (5 bases). The CDR3 runs 14 residues. Germline-derived CDR1 and CDR2 are MDHEN and SYDVKM. CDR3 coding DNA: TGTGCCAGCAGTTTCCCTCGGGGTCCTTACGAGCGGTACTTC. Translation: CASSFPRGPYERYF.

The V gene is TRBV28, the J gene TRBJ1-2; TRBD1 matches 7 bases. The CDR3 has 14 amino acids. J lost 6 bases, V lost 2 bases, and 6 bases had no gene match. Germline CDR1 and CDR2: MDHEN and SYDVKM. The CDR3 DNA follows: TGTGCCAGCAGTTTAAAACAGGGGTTCGATGGCTACACCTTC. As protein: CASSLKQGFDGYTF.